The sequence of this T cell receptor beta chain was determined in a study of OX40 agonist ivuxolimab in advanced cancers. The table lists this clone with a few counts. V was pared by 4 bases and J by 3 bases, with 17 bases between. This CDR3 is 15 amino acids long. CDR1 and CDR2 from the germline V gene are SGHRS and YFSETQ. The protocol was immunoSEQ multiplex PCR, while the TCRdb copy is restricted to in-frame clones and leaves out a portion. The data contain fewer than 90,000 clones, about 89% of them singletons. The sequencing here drew on CD4+ or CD8+ T cells sorted from blood, taken in a trial of the OX40 agonist ivuxolimab. This TCR came from an adult with an advanced solid tumor such as melanoma, head and neck, liver or kidney cancer. V usage is TRBV5-1 and J usage is TRBJ2-7; maybe TRBD1 (5 bases). The CDR3 coding sequence is TGCGCCAGCAGCCCGGACACCTATAATCACTACGAGCAGTACTTC. Amino acids: CASSPDTYNHYEQYF. Combining the CDR3 with reference TRBV5-1 and TRBJ2-7 gives the whole variable domain KAGVTQTPRYLIKTRGQQVTLSCSPISGHRSVSWYQQTPGQGLQFLFEYFSETQRNKGNFPGRFSGRQFSNSRSEMNVSTLELGDSALYLCASSPDTYNHYEQYFGPGTRLTVT.